This T cell receptor beta chain was observed in a study of blood T cell repertoires in COVID-19. About the study: Samples representing acute and convalescent COVID-19 were sourced from the United States, Italy and Spain. Nucleic acid was either cDNA or gDNA, and it came from T cells, B-cell-depleted T cells, or PBMCs.

Source study methods: Reference gene primer amplification gave nucleated cell count estimates. TCRdb's table, derived via immunoSEQ multiplex PCR, lists solely in-frame clones and lacks some. Clonal size and the V and J genes are those of that table, whereas D and trimming came from the DNA. The repertoire holds approximately 68,000 clones, with around 86% as singletons. This sequence was found in a man between 65 and 79 years old with active or convalescent COVID-19. Sequencing was carried out using peripheral blood.

Written as DNA, the CDR3 is TGTGCCAGCAGCTATGGGGGAGGCGGGGGAACCGGGGAGCTGTTTTTT. Protein sequence: CASSYGGGGGTGELFF. The rearrangement joins TRBV3-1 (or the pseudogene TRBV3-2) to TRBJ2-2; TRBD2 agrees at 7 bases. This CDR3 is built from 16 residues. With 5 bases clipped from V and 5 bases from J, the junction kept 11 bases outside the gene matches. CDR1 and CDR2 (germline): LGHDT, YNNKEL (reference sequence).